This T cell receptor (beta chain) is drawn from a study of T cells after yellow fever vaccination. In this sample, this clonotype turned up a few times. 5'RACE template switching generated TCR cDNA, adding a universal primer site and UMIs. TCRdb redid the calling of the 5' RACE reads with MiXCR, one entry per CDR3 protein. The table has about 220,000 distinct CDR3 sequences, roughly 6.3% seen once. The V gene lost 6 bases and the J gene lost 6 bases, with 18 bases spanning the gap. Germline assignment: CDR1 SGHTA and CDR2 FQGNSA. This CDR3 region has 16 residues. The TCR comes from a man aged 30-40 years who received the YFV17D yellow fever vaccine. Sequencing was performed on CD4+ T cells sorted from PBMCs, taken on the day of the yellow fever booster vaccination. The chain has TRBV7-2 and TRBJ1-6; no firm D call. For the CDR3, the DNA is TGTGCCAGCAGACTGGCTGGAGCAGGCGCTAATTCACCCCTCCACTTT. This gives the protein CASRLAGAGANSPLHF.